Presented here are 20 T cell receptor beta chains from one specimen sequenced in a study of OX40 agonist ivuxolimab in advanced cancers. Sequenced by immunoSEQ multiplex PCR; TCRdb stores in-frame clones only, minus some. The sample consists of about 12,000 clones, approximately 86% of them appearing once. The sequences come from CD4+ or CD8+ T cells sorted from blood, collected in a trial of the OX40 agonist ivuxolimab. The receptors were sampled from an adult with an advanced solid tumor such as melanoma, head and neck, liver or kidney cancer.

V and J are TRBV19 and TRBJ1-5; D call uncertain. V was shortened by 5 bases and J by 2 bases, with 10 bases between the two germline ends. In germline, CDR1 is LNHDA, CDR2 SQIVND (reference sequence). The length of the CDR3 is 14 residues. CDR3: CASSPGDGNQPQHF. DNA of the CDR3: TGTGCCAGTAGTCCGGGTGATGGCAATCAGCCCCAGCATTTT.

Concerning this clone itself: A read error may produce the germline difference seen at one junction end. The CDR3 is CASSEDLGTLEWNTEAFF. CDR3 sequence (DNA): TGCGCCAGCAGCGAAGATCTGGGAACCCTGGAGTGGAACACTGAAGCTTTCTTT. The chain uses TRBV4-3 and TRBJ1-1; D call uncertain. The V gene's germline CDR1 is LGHNA and CDR2 YSLEER. The CDR3 sequence is 18 residues long.

This clone was counted once. The gene calls are TRBV2 and TRBJ2-7, with TRBD2 matching over 14 bases. This CDR3 is built from 18 residues. The trim removed 5 bases at V and 0 bases at J, leaving 9 bases unmatched. CDR1 SNHLY and CDR2 FYNNEI come from the germline V gene. This CDR3 is CASSFGLAGGVSSYEQYF. The CDR3 DNA follows: TGTGCCAGCAGTTTCGGACTAGCGGGGGGCGTGAGCTCCTACGAGCAGTACTTC.

The chain links TRBV28 to TRBJ2-2; D unresolved. The CDR3 extends over 13 amino acids. CDR1 is MDHEN and CDR2 is SYDVKM in the germline V gene. Trimming pared 2 bases from V and 7 bases from J, leaving 8 bases between. For the CDR3, the DNA is TGTGCCAGCAGTTTAGACACCGTCGGGGAGCTGTTTTTT. Amino acids: CASSLDTVGELFF.

The chain has TRBV10-3 and TRBJ2-5, with TRBD1 as a possible D gene (6 bases). The germline CDR1 and CDR2 sequences are ENHRY and SYGVKD. V lost 7 bases, J lost 1 base, and 10 bases lay in between. The CDR3 contains 13 residues. The CDR3 loop is CAITRTAQETQYF. The CDR3 region has the DNA TGTGCCATCACACGGACAGCCCAAGAGACCCAGTACTTC.

The rearrangement links TRBV29-1 to TRBJ2-5; either TRBD1 or TRBD2 may fit D (5 bases each). V dropped 8 bases and J dropped 4 bases, with 23 bases sitting between them. The CDR3 runs 15 residues. Germline V gene sequence: CDR1 SQVTM, CDR2 ANQGSEA. CDR3 DNA sequence: TGCAGCCTCTTAAGAACTAAAGGGACGGGAGAGACCCAGTACTTC. It translates to CSLLRTKGTGETQYF.

The chain links TRBV4-3 to TRBJ1-4, with D possibly TRBD1 on 5 matching bases. CDR1 and CDR2 from the germline V gene are LGHNA and YSLEER. The CDR3 sequence is 16 residues long. Trimming took off 1 base at V and 6 bases at J, with 15 bases between the two ends. This chain's CDR3 is CASSQGWGGEDEKLFF. The CDR3 DNA reads as TGCGCCAGCAGCCAAGGATGGGGGGGAGAAGATGAAAAACTGTTTTTT.

This chain uses TRBV18 with TRBJ2-7; D is undetermined. The germline gives CDR1 KGHSH, CDR2 LQKENI. Trimming took 2 bases from V and 6 from J, leaving 8 bases between them. This CDR3 has 12 residues. CDR3 coding DNA: TGTGCCAGCTCACCAGAGCCCCTCGAGCAGTACTTC. It codes for CASSPEPLEQYF.

This chain joins TRBV27 and TRBJ1-2; D ambiguous. Germline loops: CDR1 MNHEY, CDR2 SMNVEV (reference sequence). Trimming shortened V by 3 bases and J by 0 bases, and 11 bases separated the two germline ends. The CDR3 contains 15 residues. The CDR3 protein is CASSLDLRANYGYTF. The CDR3 DNA reads TGTGCCAGCAGTTTGGATTTAAGGGCTAACTATGGCTACACCTTC.

The chain has TRBV4-1 and TRBJ1-4; no clear D gene. Germline V CDR1 and CDR2: MGHRA, YSYEKL. This CDR3 contains 15 residues. Trimming removed 1 base from V and 0 bases from J, with 6 bases in between. The CDR3 loop reads CASSQASSTNEKLFF. The CDR3 DNA is TGCGCCAGCAGCCAAGCATCGTCAACTAATGAAAAACTGTTTTTT.

The chain carries TRBV19 and TRBJ2-7, with TRBD1 matching over 8 bases. Trimming cost V 4 bases and J 6 bases; bases outside gene matches: 8. Germline V lookup: CDR1 LNHDA, CDR2 SQIVND (reference sequence). The CDR3 is made up of 14 amino acids. Here the CDR3 DNA reads TGTGCCAGTAGTACTGGACAGGGACGGGGCGAGCAGTACTTC. Its protein is CASSTGQGRGEQYF. Together with reference TRBV19 and TRBJ2-7, the CDR3 gives the full variable domain: DGGITQSPKYLFRKEGQNVTLSCEQNLNHDAMYWYRQDPGQGLRLIYYSQIVNDFQKGDIAEGYSVSREKKESFPLTVTSAQKNPTAFYLCASSTGQGRGEQYFGPGTRLTVT.

The chain couples TRBV4-1 to TRBJ2-5; 9 nucleotides match TRBD2. Germline V CDR1 and CDR2: MGHRA, YSYEKL. The CDR3 is made up of 17 amino acids. Germline trimming cut 1 base from V and 5 bases from J; bases unmatched to any gene: 11. DNA for the CDR3: TGCGCCAGCAGCCAAGGGAGCGTGGGACTAGCTTTCGAGACCCAGTACTTC. This encodes CASSQGSVGLAFETQYF.

V is TRBV11-2 and J is TRBJ1-2; D possibly corresponds to TRBD1 (5 bases). V shed 5 bases and J shed 7 bases, with 14 bases lying between them. From germline, CDR1 is SGHAT and CDR2 FQNNGV. The CDR3 covers 13 residues. The CDR3 reads CASSPDSGTGYTF. Here the CDR3 DNA reads TGTGCCAGCAGCCCAGACTCAGGGACTGGCTACACCTTC.

The chain joins TRBV5-4 to TRBJ2-1; D uncertain. Trimming cost V 2 bases and J 5 bases, with 14 bases left between them. Germline assignment: CDR1 SGHNT and CDR2 YYREEE (reference sequence). The CDR3 consists of 15 residues. In DNA, the CDR3 is TGTGCCAGCAGCTTCCATGGTGCCCAGGACAATGAGCAGTTCTTC. Translation: CASSFHGAQDNEQFF. Looking up the rest from reference TRBV5-4 and TRBJ2-1 gives the full variable domain: ETGVTQSPTHLIKTRGQQVTLRCSSQSGHNTVSWYQQALGQGPQFIFQYYREEENGRGNFPPRFSGLQFPNYSSELNVNALELDDSALYLCASSFHGAQDNEQFFGPGTRLTVL.

The chain carries TRBV9 and TRBJ2-1; the D is unclear. The length of the CDR3 is 17 residues. Trimming cost V 2 bases and J 4 bases, with 19 bases left between them. Germline loops: CDR1 SGDLS, CDR2 YYNGEE. The CDR3 reads CASSVGPSSGPYNEQFF. Written as DNA, the CDR3 is TGTGCCAGCAGCGTGGGTCCCTCCTCCGGGCCGTACAATGAGCAGTTCTTC.

This chain uses TRBV7-8 with TRBJ2-5; D is possibly TRBD2 (5 bases). V was shortened by 1 base and J by 5 bases, with 11 bases between the two germline ends. Germline V gives CDR1 SGHVS, CDR2 FQNEAQ. The CDR3 runs 14 residues. CDR3 protein: CASSLGGVWETQYF. DNA for the CDR3: TGTGCCAGCAGCTTAGGGGGAGTATGGGAGACCCAGTACTTC.

This rearrangement joins TRBV5-1 to TRBJ2-7; tentatively, D is TRBD1 or TRBD2 (5 bases each). The CDR3 is 15 amino acids. Trimming pared 2 bases from V and 2 bases from J, leaving 14 bases between. The germline gives CDR1 SGHRS, CDR2 YFSETQ. CDR3 in amino acids: CASSFGTRSPYEQYF. The CDR3, as DNA: TGCGCCAGCAGCTTCGGGACCCGGTCACCCTACGAGCAGTACTTC. Combining the CDR3 with reference TRBV5-1 and TRBJ2-7 gives the whole variable domain KAGVTQTPRYLIKTRGQQVTLSCSPISGHRSVSWYQQTPGQGLQFLFEYFSETQRNKGNFPGRFSGRQFSNSRSEMNVSTLELGDSALYLCASSFGTRSPYEQYFGPGTRLTVT.

By sample fraction, this clone is large. The gene calls are TRBV30 and TRBJ1-1; D is unclear. Germline V gene lookup returns CDR1 GTSNPN and CDR2 SVGIG (reference sequence). Trimming shortened V by 2 bases and J by 2 bases, and 6 bases separated the two germline ends. The CDR3 has 12 amino acids. The CDR3 loop reads CAWSPSNTEAFF. The CDR3 DNA follows: TGTGCCTGGAGTCCGAGTAACACTGAAGCTTTCTTT.

V and J are TRBV6-5 and TRBJ1-2; 10 bases are a match to TRBD1. CDR3 size: 15 residues. V trimming: 4 bases; J trimming: 7 bases; junction bases outside the gene matches: 9. The V gene's germline CDR1 is MNHEY and CDR2 SVGAGI. CDR3 sequence reads: CASSWGQGFRSGYTF. The CDR3 region has the DNA TGTGCCAGCAGTTGGGGACAGGGGTTCCGTAGTGGCTACACCTTC.

This chain links TRBV9 with TRBJ2-1, with unresolved D. CDR1 and CDR2 from the germline V gene are SGDLS and YYNGEE. The CDR3 consists of 14 residues. Trimming cost V 4 bases and J 13 bases, with 21 bases left between them. This chain's CDR3 is CASSPRISELFQFF. CDR3 bases: TGTGCCAGCAGCCCCCGGATATCAGAACTCTTCCAGTTCTTC.